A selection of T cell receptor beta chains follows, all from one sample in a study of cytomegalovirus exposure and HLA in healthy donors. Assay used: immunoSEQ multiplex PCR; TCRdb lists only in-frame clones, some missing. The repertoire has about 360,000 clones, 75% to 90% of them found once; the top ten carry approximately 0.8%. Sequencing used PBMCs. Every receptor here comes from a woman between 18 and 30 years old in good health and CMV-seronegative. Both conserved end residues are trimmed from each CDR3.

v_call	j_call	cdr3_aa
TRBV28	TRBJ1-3	ASSPPVVDTIY
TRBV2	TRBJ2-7	ASRDLLAGVAEQY
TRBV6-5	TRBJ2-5	ASSYSGLAKVTQY
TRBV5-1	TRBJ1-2	ASSFGTNYGYT
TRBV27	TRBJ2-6	ASSLTSGTAYSGANVLT
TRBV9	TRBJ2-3	ASSETSGGPDTQY
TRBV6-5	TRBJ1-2	ASSWTGGAGYGYT
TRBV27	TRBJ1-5	ASSPTFSSYRNQPQH
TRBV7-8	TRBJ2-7	ASSFERGGPYEQY
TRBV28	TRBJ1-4	ASSLGQGREKLF
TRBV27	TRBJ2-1	ASSLTSGPYNEQF
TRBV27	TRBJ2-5	ASSAPGQGRRETQY
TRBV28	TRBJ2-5	ASRSWLAQETQY
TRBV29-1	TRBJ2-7	SVSGQGVSRSGSSLVNEQY
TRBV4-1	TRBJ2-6	ASSPGGLLGIGVANVLT
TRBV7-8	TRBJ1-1	ASSSGNRGAWNTEAF
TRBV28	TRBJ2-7	ASRVGGNSYEQY
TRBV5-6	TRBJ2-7	ASSFSTWRSNYEQY